This paragraph covers one T cell receptor beta chain sequence. V lost 6 bases, J lost 5 bases, and 15 bases lay in between. This CDR3 is built from 14 residues. Germline lookup yields CDR1 SGHRS and CDR2 YFSETQ. This entry is derived from a study of cytomegalovirus exposure and HLA in healthy donors. Both 60 Vbeta primers and 13 Jbeta primers went into the PCR. The method was immunoSEQ multiplex PCR; TCRdb's version includes in-frame clones alone and lacks a portion of them. The table has about 230,000 clones, roughly 84% seen once. The rearrangement uses TRBV5-1 and TRBJ1-5; D is perhaps TRBD1 (5 bases). The specimen was PBMCs. The source of this sequence is a girl aged 2-10 years in good health and CMV-seronegative. The CDR3 DNA sequence: TGCGCCAGCAAAAAAATTCCGGGGGATCAGCCCCAGCATTTT. This sequence encodes CASKKIPGDQPQHF.